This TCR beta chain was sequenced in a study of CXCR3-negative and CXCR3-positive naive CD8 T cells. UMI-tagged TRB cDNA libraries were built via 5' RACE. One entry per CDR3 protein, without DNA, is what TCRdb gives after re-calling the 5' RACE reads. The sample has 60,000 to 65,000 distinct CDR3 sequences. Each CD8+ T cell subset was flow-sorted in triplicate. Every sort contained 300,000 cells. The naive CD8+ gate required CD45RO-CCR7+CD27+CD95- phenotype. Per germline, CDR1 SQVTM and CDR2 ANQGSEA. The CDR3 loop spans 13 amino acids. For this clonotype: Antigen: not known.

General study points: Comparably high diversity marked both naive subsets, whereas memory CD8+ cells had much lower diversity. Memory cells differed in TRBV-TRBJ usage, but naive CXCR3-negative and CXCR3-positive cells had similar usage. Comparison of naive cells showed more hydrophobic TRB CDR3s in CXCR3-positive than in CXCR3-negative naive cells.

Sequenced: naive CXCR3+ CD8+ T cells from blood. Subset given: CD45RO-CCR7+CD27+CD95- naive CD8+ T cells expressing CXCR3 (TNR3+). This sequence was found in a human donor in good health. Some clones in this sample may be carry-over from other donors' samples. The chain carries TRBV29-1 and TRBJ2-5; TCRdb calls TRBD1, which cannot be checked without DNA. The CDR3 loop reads CSVEGQGRETQYF.